The 3 T cell receptor beta chains reported below all come from one sample, sequenced in a study of blood T cell repertoires in COVID-19. The method was immunoSEQ multiplex PCR; TCRdb's version includes in-frame clones alone and lacks a portion of them. This table holds 190,000 or so clones, about 88% found once. Sample: PBMCs or T cells enriched from blood (not recorded which). The receptors originated from a woman under 40 who had been exposed to COVID-19.

Only a few counts were recorded for this clone. The gene calls are TRBV19 and TRBJ2-3; D gene unclear. The CDR3 consists of 13 residues. The germline V gene has CDR1 LNHDA and CDR2 SQIVND (reference sequence). Trimming pared 7 bases from V and 1 base from J, leaving 9 bases between. CDR3: CASNMGRTDTQYF. DNA for the CDR3: TGTGCCAGTAACATGGGCCGCACAGATACGCAGTATTTT.

This chain connects TRBV5-1 to TRBJ1-2, with D possibly TRBD1 on 5 matching bases. The V gene lost 6 bases and the J gene lost 3 bases, with 15 bases spanning the gap. Germline-derived CDR1 and CDR2 are SGHRS and YFSETQ. The CDR3 consists of 14 residues. This CDR3 is CASNPGQGDYGYTF. CDR3 in DNA: TGCGCCAGCAACCCCGGGCAGGGTGACTATGGCTACACCTTC.

The chain carries TRBV5-1 and TRBJ2-2; 9 bases fit TRBD2. The V segment lost 2 bases and the J segment 5 bases; nucleotides outside the gene matches: 7. This CDR3 has 16 residues. Germline lookup yields CDR1 SGHRS and CDR2 YFSETQ. This CDR3 is CASSFPGGGETGELFF. CDR3 nucleotide sequence: TGCGCCAGCAGCTTTCCCGGCGGGGGGGAAACCGGGGAGCTGTTTTTT.